These 17 T cell receptor beta chains came from one sample sequenced in a study of OX40 agonist ivuxolimab in advanced cancers. The library relied on the immunoSEQ multiplex PCR assay. In TCRdb, the immuneACCESS table is reduced to in-frame sequences with V and J assigned. These tables do not hold every clone; where another copy was compared, an unresolved V gene accounts for under half, and the others remain unexplained. A total of more than 8,500 clones appear in this sample, roughly 70% of them only once. The leading ten clones occupy 42% of the sample. The input for sequencing was CD4+ or CD8+ T cells sorted from blood, taken in a trial of the OX40 agonist ivuxolimab. These receptors originate from an adult with an advanced solid tumor such as melanoma, head and neck, liver or kidney cancer.

This clone has a count of ten or more. The V and J genes are TRBV6-1 and TRBJ1-5; D may be TRBD1 (6 bases). CDR1 and CDR2 from the germline V gene are MNHNS and SASEGT. This CDR3 contains 15 residues. V gave up 5 bases and J gave up 1 base, with 12 bases separating them. Written as DNA, the CDR3 is TGTGCCAGCAGTCCCGACAGGTTCAGCAATCAGCCCCAGCATTTT. This gives the protein CASSPDRFSNQPQHF.

V is TRBV14 and J is TRBJ2-1; no clear D. The V gene's germline CDR1 is SGHDN and CDR2 FVKESK. The CDR3 loop spans 13 amino acids. V lost 1 base and J 4 bases, leaving 5 bases between the germline ends. CDR3 loop: CASSQGLYNEQFF. In nucleotides, the CDR3 is TGTGCCAGCAGCCAAGGGCTATACAATGAGCAGTTCTTC.

The chain carries TRBV27 and TRBJ2-1, with D perhaps TRBD2 (6 bases). This CDR3 is built from 15 residues. Germline loops: CDR1 MNHEY, CDR2 SMNVEV (reference sequence). Trimming took off 5 bases at V and 5 bases at J, with 16 bases between the two ends. Here the CDR3 DNA reads TGTGCCAGCAGTCATGGGAGGCCTCTACACAATGAGCAGTTCTTC. Translating it yields CASSHGRPLHNEQFF.

On this clone itself: It differs at one base from a far larger clone, so likely a read error. Other DNA variants within this sample encode the same CDR3. The chain couples TRBV9 to TRBJ2-5; 7 nucleotides match TRBD1. With the DNA end fitting TRBJ2-7 better, the J assignment may be wrong. The CDR3 is 15 residues long. Germline V lookup: CDR1 SGDLS, CDR2 YYNGEE. As DNA, the CDR3 is TGTGCCAGCAGCGGGGGTCAAGGGGGCAGGGACGAGCAGTACTTC. This codes for CASSGGQGGRDEQYF.

The CDR3 sequence is CASRDGNEQFF. In DNA form, the CDR3 reads TGTGCCAGCAGGGACGGCAATGAGCAGTTCTTC. The chain combines TRBV7-9 with TRBJ2-1; the D is unclear. CDR3 size: 11 residues. V was cut by 6 bases and J by 6 bases, with 6 bases left in between. Germline CDR1 SEHNR, CDR2 FQNEAQ (reference sequence).

The V gene is TRBV6-1, the J gene TRBJ1-3; TRBD1 matches at 7 bases. The germline CDR1 and CDR2 sequences are MNHNS and SASEGT. This CDR3 contains 18 residues. With V trimmed by 4 bases and J by 0 bases, 12 bases remained unmatched. The CDR3 loop is CASSARDSTISSGNTIYF. CDR3 in DNA: TGTGCCAGCAGTGCCCGGGACAGCACCATTTCCTCTGGAAACACCATATATTTT.

The chain recombines TRBV6-6 with TRBJ1-5; D is unresolved. The V and J ends lost 0 bases and 6 bases respectively, with 9 bases between them. The V gene's germline CDR1 is MNHNY and CDR2 SVGAGI (reference sequence). This CDR3 has 14 amino acids. The CDR3 loop reads CASSYSLGPQPQHF. The CDR3 coding sequence is TGTGCCAGCAGTTACTCGTTGGGTCCTCAGCCCCAGCATTTT.

The chain recombines TRBV6-5 with TRBJ2-7; 10 bases line up with TRBD1. V was pared by 4 bases and J by 4 bases, with 4 bases of the junction left unmatched. The CDR3 runs to 14 residues. Germline lookup yields CDR1 MNHEY and CDR2 SVGAGI. The CDR3 loop is CASSSGTGVYEQYF. Written as DNA, the CDR3 is TGTGCCAGCAGTTCGGGGACAGGGGTTTACGAGCAGTACTTC.

The chain joins TRBV19 to TRBJ2-1; D might be TRBD2 (6 bases). V lost 5 bases and J 0 bases, leaving 11 bases between the germline ends. Germline values: CDR1 LNHDA, CDR2 SQIVND (reference sequence). The CDR3 runs to 15 residues. The CDR3 coding sequence is TGTGCCAGTAGTGCCGGGACTCCCTCCTACAATGAGCAGTTCTTC. Its translation: CASSAGTPSYNEQFF.

This clone appeared a single time. J is TRBJ2-1 and V is TRBV28; D is unclear. Germline lookup yields CDR1 MDHEN and CDR2 SYDVKM. This CDR3 comprises 15 residues. V was shortened by 1 base and J by 1 base, with 8 bases between the two germline ends. The CDR3 region is CASSLSVLSYNEQFF. The CDR3 DNA follows: TGTGCCAGCAGTTTATCAGTACTATCCTACAATGAGCAGTTCTTC.

This clone is medium-sized (0.01 to 0.1%) by share. The CDR3 region is CASSQGQLNTEAFF. Here the CDR3 DNA reads TGTGCCAGCAGCCAGGGACAGCTGAACACTGAAGCTTTCTTT. The chain couples TRBV9 to TRBJ1-1, with TRBD1 identical over 7 bases. The CDR3 length is 14 residues. The V gene end was trimmed by 4 bases and the J gene end by 0 bases; junction bases not matched to a gene: 3. The germline CDR1 and CDR2 sequences are SGDLS and YYNGEE.

This chain uses TRBV27 with TRBJ2-1; 7 nucleotides align to TRBD2. Germline lookup yields CDR1 MNHEY and CDR2 SMNVEV (reference sequence). This CDR3 spans 14 amino acids. Trimming at V came to 2 bases and at J to 2 bases, leaving 0 bases not matched to a gene. The CDR3 nucleotides read TGTGCCAGCAGTTTAGCGGGAGCCTACAATGAGCAGTTCTTC. Its protein product is CASSLAGAYNEQFF.

The rearrangement joins TRBV19 to TRBJ1-5, with D possibly being TRBD1 (6 bases). Trimming cost V 1 base and J 1 base, with 14 bases left between them. CDR1 is LNHDA, CDR2 SQIVND, per germline (reference sequence). The CDR3 contains 17 residues. The CDR3 bases are TGTGCCAGTAGTATAGGTGTGGACAGTAGGAGCAATCAGCCCCAGCATTTT. Translation: CASSIGVDSRSNQPQHF.

Comment on this clone: Other DNA variants within this sample encode the same CDR3. This chain uses TRBV29-1 with TRBJ2-6; 8 bases agree with TRBD1. CDR1 is SQVTM and CDR2 is ANQGSEA in the germline V gene. The CDR3 runs to 16 residues. V shed 2 bases, J shed 3 bases, and the junction held 6 bases outside the gene matches. In DNA form, the CDR3 reads TGCAGCGTTGAATGGCAGGGGGCGGGTGGGGCCAACGTCCTGACTTTC. Translated: CSVEWQGAGGANVLTF.

This clone was detected only a few times. This rearrangement joins TRBV6-4 to TRBJ2-1, with TRBD2 identical over 13 bases. The CDR3 is 15 amino acids. The trim removed 3 bases at V and 7 bases at J, leaving 3 bases unmatched. Germline V gives CDR1 MRHNA, CDR2 SNTAGT. As DNA, the CDR3 is TGTGCCAGCAGTGAGACTAGCGGGAGGTTTAATGAGCAGTTCTTC. Residues: CASSETSGRFNEQFF.

The rearrangement joins TRBV7-7 to TRBJ2-6, with D hard to call. This CDR3 has 19 amino acids. CDR1 SSHAT and CDR2 FNYEAQ come from the germline V gene (reference sequence). V shed 5 bases and J shed 14 bases, with 34 bases lying between them. The CDR3 nucleotides are TGTGCCAGCAGCCTAAAATATAAGTGGCCACAAAGTCGGGCCACCATCCTGACTTTC. This translates into CASSLKYKWPQSRATILTF.

In this sample, this clone turned up once. The J gene is TRBJ2-1, the V gene TRBV6-1; 10 positions match TRBD2. This CDR3 spans 17 amino acids. V shed 3 bases, J shed 0 bases, and the junction held 5 bases outside the gene matches. Germline V CDR1 and CDR2: MNHNS, SASEGT. The chain's CDR3 is CASSDHPSGGSYNEQFF. The CDR3 bases are TGTGCCAGCAGTGATCACCCTAGCGGGGGCTCCTACAATGAGCAGTTCTTC.